This T cell receptor (beta chain) was recovered during a study of cytomegalovirus exposure and HLA in healthy donors. Note on this clone: This same CDR3 is encoded by further DNA sequences in the sample.

With V trimmed by 2 bases and J by 6 bases, 3 bases remained unmatched. The length of the CDR3 is 15 residues. Germline CDR1 is SGHNT and CDR2 is YYREEE (reference sequence). These donors, healthy bone marrow donors, were studied. Although they were nominally healthy when sampled, donors likely had unrecorded immune exposures. PCR employed 60 Vbeta and 13 Jbeta primers. This table comes from immunoSEQ multiplex PCR, and its TCRdb copy is limited to in-frame clones, with some not included. This table holds under 200,000 clones, about 80% found once. Sequencing was carried out using PBMCs. The rearrangement links TRBV5-4 to TRBJ2-1; TRBD2 aligns across 12 bases. The receptor was derived from a woman aged 40 to 50 in good health and CMV-seronegative. The CDR3 sequence: CASSFGLAGPNEQFF. For the CDR3, the DNA is TGTGCCAGCAGCTTTGGACTAGCGGGGCCCAATGAGCAGTTCTTC.